The 10 T cell receptor beta chains below come from one sample, sequenced in a study of cytomegalovirus exposure and HLA in healthy donors. The study ran its PCR with 60 Vbeta and 13 Jbeta primers. Clones were sequenced by immunoSEQ multiplex PCR, and TCRdb holds only the in-frame ones, with some missing. Of some 130,000 clones in the sample, 80% were seen once. Sequencing used PBMCs. The receptors were sampled from a woman between 35 and 50 years old in good health and CMV-seronegative.

This clone appeared a few times. V is TRBV7-9 and J is TRBJ1-4, with TRBD1 as a possible D gene (6 bases). The V gene lost 4 bases and the J gene lost 7 bases, with 16 bases spanning the gap. Germline values: CDR1 SEHNR, CDR2 FQNEAQ (reference sequence). CDR3 length: 15 amino acids. The CDR3 bases are TGTGCCAGCAGCTCCACCTGGACAGACCTTGAAAAACTGTTTTTT. Encoded protein: CASSSTWTDLEKLFF.

The chain carries TRBV19 and TRBJ1-6; 8 bases are shared with TRBD1. Germline assignment: CDR1 LNHDA and CDR2 SQIVND (reference sequence). CDR3 length: 14 amino acids. The trim removed 8 bases at V and 8 bases at J, leaving 8 bases unmatched. CDR3 residues: CASGSGTGDSPLHF. The CDR3 coding sequence is TGTGCCAGTGGGTCCGGGACAGGTGATTCACCCCTCCACTTT.

The chain combines TRBV7-2 with TRBJ1-1; maybe TRBD1 (6 bases). There are 15 residues in the CDR3. CDR1 and CDR2 from the germline V gene are SGHTA and FQGNSA. The germline V and J ends were trimmed by 5 bases and 2 bases, with 15 bases remaining between them. CDR3 in DNA: TGTGCCAGCAGCGGCCACCGGGGGGCTAACACTGAAGCTTTCTTT. Encoded protein: CASSGHRGANTEAFF.

The chain employs TRBV28 and TRBJ1-1; TRBD1 agrees at 10 bases. Germline CDR1 MDHEN, CDR2 SYDVKM. Trimming cost V 2 bases and J 6 bases; bases outside gene matches: 6. The CDR3 covers 15 residues. The CDR3 spells CASSLIPDRGAEAFF. DNA for the CDR3: TGTGCCAGCAGTTTAATCCCGGACAGGGGGGCTGAAGCTTTCTTT.

This clone was observed a single time. The final CDR3 position lacks the conserved phenylalanine or tryptophan, pointing to a likely read error. The V call is TRBV29-1, the J call TRBJ2-7; D gene ambiguous. Germline values: CDR1 SQVTM, CDR2 ANQGSEA. This CDR3 comprises 12 residues. Trimming took off 3 bases at V and 2 bases at J, with 8 bases between the two ends. The CDR3 here is CSVEGPAYEQYL. DNA of the CDR3: TGCAGCGTTGAGGGCCCAGCCTACGAGCAGTACCTC.

J is TRBJ1-2 and V is TRBV4-1; 8 bases map to TRBD1. The CDR3 consists of 14 residues. Germline V lookup: CDR1 MGHRA, CDR2 YSYEKL. With 4 bases clipped from V and 8 bases from J, the junction kept 9 bases outside the gene matches. Here the CDR3 reads CASSPPGQVEGYTF. The CDR3 coding sequence is TGCGCCAGCAGCCCTCCGGGACAGGTCGAGGGCTACACCTTC.

The chain uses TRBV7-4 and TRBJ1-5, with 7 nucleotides matching TRBD1. Trimming cost V 3 bases and J 0 bases; bases outside gene matches: 2. The length of the CDR3 is 15 residues. The germline gives CDR1 SGHVT, CDR2 SQSDAQ. The CDR3 loop is CASSFDRDSNQPQHF. In DNA, the CDR3 is TGTGCCAGCAGCTTTGACAGGGATAGCAATCAGCCCCAGCATTTT.

This chain joins TRBV7-8 and TRBJ2-7; D remains ambiguous. The CDR3 has 16 residues. Germline V CDR1 and CDR2: SGHVS, FQNEAQ. Trimming pared 7 bases from V and 0 bases from J, leaving 19 bases between. The CDR3 DNA reads TGTGCCAGCACCCAACGCTACGACACCATCTCCTACGAGCAGTACTTC. Translating it yields CASTQRYDTISYEQYF. Based on the CDR3 plus reference TRBV7-8 and TRBJ2-7, the full variable domain is GAGVSQSPRYKVAKRGQDVALRCDPISGHVSLFWYQQALGQGPEFLTYFQNEAQLDKSGLPSDRFFAERPEGSVSTLKIQRTQQEDSAVYLCASTQRYDTISYEQYFGPGTRLTVT.

The V call is TRBV27, the J call TRBJ1-4, with 9 bases that match TRBD1. Germline CDR1 reads MNHEY; CDR2 reads SMNVEV (reference sequence). V lost 4 bases and J lost 0; bases outside the gene matches: 3. The CDR3 sequence is 16 residues long. The DNA for the CDR3 is TGTGCCAGCAGTTCGACAGGGGGTGCAACTAATGAAAAACTGTTTTTT. Its translation: CASSSTGGATNEKLFF.

The count of this clone is one. This chain's CDR3 is CASSQTTTGPPYNSPLHF. CDR3 nucleotides: TGCGCCAGCAGCCAGACCACGACAGGGCCTCCCTATAATTCACCCCTCCACTTT. This sequence joins TRBV4-3 and TRBJ1-6; 7 nucleotides agree with TRBD1. CDR1 LGHNA and CDR2 YSLEER come from the germline V gene. The J segment lost 2 bases and the V segment lost 3 bases, leaving 10 bases of the junction unmatched. CDR3 size: 18 residues.